This T cell receptor beta chain is drawn from a study of blood T cell repertoires in COVID-19. Study-level information: Acute-phase and convalescent COVID-19 samples originated in the United States, Italy and Spain. T cells, B-cell-depleted T cells, or PBMCs provided the cDNA or gDNA that served as material.

Germline CDR1 is LNHNV and CDR2 is YYDKDF (reference sequence). V shed 5 bases, J shed 5 bases, and the junction held 4 bases outside the gene matches. CDR3 size: 13 residues. In the original processing: Estimated nucleated cell counts came from reference gene primer amplification. The method was immunoSEQ multiplex PCR; TCRdb's version includes in-frame clones alone and lacks a portion of them. V and J calls and clone size come straight from that table; D and trimming were deduced from the DNA. This table holds about 260,000 clones, approximately 91% found once. The origin of this receptor is a human donor in a cohort sampled during active COVID-19. The genes are TRBV15 and TRBJ2-7, with 9 positions matching TRBD2. Sequenced: peripheral blood. The CDR3 DNA reads TGTGCCACCAGCCAGCGGGAGGTGAACGAGCAGTACTTC. It encodes CATSQREVNEQYF.